This entry lists 27 T cell receptor beta chains sequenced from one sample in a study of cytomegalovirus exposure and HLA in healthy donors. The study ran its PCR with 60 Vbeta and 13 Jbeta primers. The data were produced by immunoSEQ multiplex PCR, yet TCRdb's version contains in-frame clones alone and is incomplete. The repertoire holds around 140,000 clones, with approximately 82% as singletons. Material: PBMCs. Every receptor here comes from a middle-aged woman in good health and CMV-seronegative.

The chain joins TRBV28 to TRBJ1-5, with D possibly TRBD1 on 6 matching bases. The ends were cut back, 2 bases at V and 2 bases at J, with 10 bases in the middle. This CDR3 has 15 residues. Germline-derived CDR1 and CDR2 are MDHEN and SYDVKM. The CDR3 DNA follows: TGTGCCAGCAGTTTAACCAGGGGTGGCAATCAGCCCCAGCATTTT. Amino acid sequence: CASSLTRGGNQPQHF.

The chain recombines TRBV6-5 with TRBJ1-3, with 7 bases lining up with TRBD1. V lost 5 bases, J lost 1 base, and 5 bases stayed unmatched. This CDR3 is 15 amino acids long. Germline V gene lookup returns CDR1 MNHEY and CDR2 SVGAGI. Written as DNA, the CDR3 is TGTGCCAGCAGTAAGAGACAGGGATCTGGAAACACCATATATTTT. It is translated as CASSKRQGSGNTIYF.

As regards this clone: This specimen includes other DNA sequences encoding the same CDR3. The chain's CDR3 is CASSPTGRETQYF. The CDR3 region has the DNA TGTGCCAGCAGCCCCACGGGTAGAGAGACCCAGTACTTC. The gene calls are TRBV6-5 and TRBJ2-5; no definite D call. Trimming shortened V by 6 bases and J by 4 bases, and 12 bases separated the two germline ends. This CDR3 comprises 13 residues. Germline V gives CDR1 MNHEY, CDR2 SVGAGI.

The genes are TRBV28 and TRBJ1-2; 9 bases are a match to TRBD1. Per the germline V gene, CDR1 is MDHEN and CDR2 is SYDVKM. Trimming removed 6 bases from V and 6 bases from J; junction bases left unmatched: 2. The CDR3 runs to 12 residues. CDR3: CASRGDRDGYTF. In nucleotides, the CDR3 is TGTGCCAGCAGAGGGGACAGGGATGGCTACACCTTC.

This clone was found a few times. The chain combines TRBV6-6 with TRBJ1-1; D is perhaps TRBD1 (5 bases). The V and J ends lost 6 bases and 11 bases respectively, with 16 bases between them. The CDR3 runs to 12 residues. Germline V CDR1 and CDR2: MNHNY, SVGAGI (reference sequence). DNA of the CDR3: TGTGCCAGCAGCCGGCGGGACCACGGGGCTTTCTTT. Protein product: CASSRRDHGAFF.

The chain combines TRBV7-8 with TRBJ2-7; D might be TRBD1 (5 bases). This CDR3 comprises 14 residues. Looked up from germline, CDR1 is SGHVS and CDR2 is FQNEAQ. Trimming removed 3 bases at V and 4 bases at J, with 13 bases between. The CDR3: CASSFRVSPYEQYF. For the CDR3, the DNA is TGTGCCAGCAGCTTCAGGGTATCGCCATACGAGCAGTACTTC.

Regarding this clone: This sample also contains other DNA sequences that code for the same CDR3. J is TRBJ2-1 and V is TRBV5-6; D is undetermined. The V end was cut by 0 bases, the J end by 4 bases, with 5 bases between. This CDR3 spans 13 amino acids. Germline CDR1 reads SGHDT; CDR2 reads YYEEEE. This CDR3 is CASSLAQYNEQFF. As DNA, the CDR3 is TGTGCCAGCAGCTTGGCTCAGTACAATGAGCAGTTCTTC.

V is TRBV15 and J is TRBJ2-1, with D possibly being TRBD2 (5 bases). The ends were cut back, 0 bases at V and 2 bases at J, with 5 bases in the middle. This CDR3 spans 14 amino acids. CDR1 is LNHNV and CDR2 is YYDKDF in the germline V gene (reference sequence). In DNA, the CDR3 is TGTGCCACCAGCAGAGAGGGAGCCTACAATGAGCAGTTCTTC. Translated: CATSREGAYNEQFF.

This clone has just one count. This chain connects TRBV4-2 to TRBJ1-5; D unclear. CDR1 and CDR2 (germline): LGHNA, YNFKEQ. The CDR3 length is 17 residues. Trimming took off 0 bases at V and 0 bases at J, with 12 bases between the two ends. Here the CDR3 reads CASSQDVAPSSNQPQHF. CDR3 sequence (DNA): TGTGCCAGCAGCCAAGATGTCGCGCCGTCTAGCAATCAGCCCCAGCATTTT.

The chain combines TRBV7-3 with TRBJ2-1; D perhaps matches TRBD1 (5 bases). This CDR3 has 16 residues. V lost 5 bases and J 8 bases, leaving 22 bases between the germline ends. Per the germline V gene, CDR1 is SGHTA and CDR2 is FQGTGA. The CDR3 loop reads CASSAGFTPRGYEQFF. CDR3 nucleotide sequence: TGTGCCAGCAGCGCAGGGTTCACTCCCCGTGGCTATGAGCAGTTCTTC. The whole variable domain, filled in from reference TRBV7-3 and TRBJ2-1, reads GAGVSQTPSNKVTEKGKYVELRCDPISGHTALYWYRQSLGQGPEFLIYFQGTGAADDSGLPNDRFFAVRPEGSVSTLKIQRTERGDSAVYLCASSAGFTPRGYEQFFGPGTRLTVL.

The chain recombines TRBV28 with TRBJ1-5; TRBD1 aligns across 7 bases. This CDR3 comprises 14 residues. V dropped 7 bases and J dropped 5; count of bases not matched to a gene: 8. The germline V gene encodes CDR1 MDHEN and CDR2 SYDVKM. Here the CDR3 DNA reads TGTGCCAGCACGGCCGGGACAGTTTATCAGCCCCAGCATTTT. Encoded protein: CASTAGTVYQPQHF.

J is TRBJ2-7 and V is TRBV6-5; D might be TRBD1 (5 bases). This CDR3 comprises 16 residues. CDR1 and CDR2 (germline): MNHEY, SVGAGI. V lost 0 bases to trimming and J lost 2 bases, with 14 bases between them. This CDR3 reads CASSYSRSSGTYEQYF. The CDR3 bases are TGTGCCAGCAGTTACTCGCGTTCATCAGGGACCTACGAGCAGTACTTC.

The chain has TRBV20-1 and TRBJ2-7; D gene uncertain. V was shortened by 0 bases and J by 4 bases, with 4 bases between the two germline ends. This CDR3 is built from 11 residues. The germline V gene encodes CDR1 DFQATT and CDR2 SNEGSKA (reference sequence). The CDR3 DNA is TGCAGTGCTAGAGACGGGTACGAGCAGTACTTC. This translates into CSARDGYEQYF.

This sequence joins TRBV6-5 and TRBJ2-7; D is uncertain. CDR3 size: 15 residues. In germline, CDR1 is MNHEY, CDR2 SVGAGI. The V and J ends lost 6 bases and 0 bases respectively, with 15 bases between them. The CDR3 coding sequence is TGTGCCAGCAGACAATACGTTGGCCTCTCCTACGAGCAGTACTTC. Translated, it gives CASRQYVGLSYEQYF.

The chain couples TRBV11-2 to TRBJ2-3, with a possible D match to TRBD2 (5 bases). Trimming removed 3 bases at V and 14 bases at J, with 12 bases between. CDR1 is SGHAT and CDR2 is FQNNGV in the germline V gene. The CDR3 has 11 amino acids. The CDR3 region is CASSLGWRRYF. CDR3 DNA sequence: TGTGCCAGCAGCTTGGGGTGGAGGCGGTATTTT.

This chain joins TRBV19 and TRBJ2-7; 8 bases are a match to TRBD1. CDR3 length: 13 residues. CDR1 and CDR2 from the germline V gene are LNHDA and SQIVND (reference sequence). After removal of 7 bases from V and 6 bases from J, the junction contained 8 bases not matched to a gene. CDR3 nucleotides: TGTGCCAGTACCAACCGGGACAGGCTCGAGCAGTACTTC. Its protein product is CASTNRDRLEQYF.

The chain carries TRBV28 and TRBJ2-7; TRBD1 matches at 12 bases. CDR1 is MDHEN and CDR2 is SYDVKM in the germline V gene. The CDR3 length is 18 residues. Trimming took 4 bases from V and 3 from J; bases not matched to a gene: 13. CDR3 coding DNA: TGTGCCAGCAGTTCGTATCTCATCGGGACAGGGGGCTTCTACGAGCAGTACTTC. Translated: CASSSYLIGTGGFYEQYF.

The V gene is TRBV9, the J gene TRBJ1-1, with 7 bases matching TRBD1. The germline V gene has CDR1 SGDLS and CDR2 YYNGEE. Losses at the gene ends were 3 bases for V and 6 bases for J; bases not matched to a gene: 5. The CDR3 has 13 residues. CDR3 loop: CASSGRQGAEAFF. The CDR3 coding sequence is TGTGCCAGCAGCGGCAGACAGGGCGCTGAAGCTTTCTTT.

This chain uses TRBV6-6 with TRBJ2-3, with D possibly being TRBD2 (5 bases). The CDR3 has 15 amino acids. Germline V gives CDR1 MNHNY, CDR2 SVGAGI (reference sequence). Trimming removed 7 bases from V and 4 bases from J, with 18 bases in between. The CDR3 loop is CASMAGDYSPDTQYF. The DNA of the CDR3 is TGTGCCAGCATGGCGGGTGACTATTCCCCAGATACGCAGTATTTT.

The chain is built from TRBV7-2 and TRBJ1-1; TRBD1 is a possible D gene (5 bases). CDR1 is SGHTA and CDR2 is FQGNSA in the germline V gene. V gave up 3 bases and J gave up 3 bases, with 11 bases separating them. The CDR3 totals 14 residues. The CDR3 bases are TGTGCCAGCAGCTTTCTCAGGGAACACACTGAAGCTTTCTTT. It encodes CASSFLREHTEAFF.

This chain connects TRBV5-1 to TRBJ2-7; D not resolved. Germline CDR1 reads SGHRS; CDR2 reads YFSETQ. Deletions cut 4 bases from V and 0 bases from J, with 11 bases between. The CDR3 runs 14 residues. CDR3 coding DNA: TGCGCCAGCAGCCGTGTGAGGAGCTCCTACGAGCAGTACTTC. Amino acids: CASSRVRSSYEQYF. Variable domain in full (rest from reference TRBV5-1 and TRBJ2-7): KAGVTQTPRYLIKTRGQQVTLSCSPISGHRSVSWYQQTPGQGLQFLFEYFSETQRNKGNFPGRFSGRQFSNSRSEMNVSTLELGDSALYLCASSRVRSSYEQYFGPGTRLTVT.

In DNA, the CDR3 is TGTGCCAGCAGCCTCGACAGGGCCTTTAATGAAAAACTGTTTTTT. Its protein is CASSLDRAFNEKLFF. The V and J genes are TRBV7-6 and TRBJ1-4; 7 bases align to TRBD1. CDR1 is SGHVS and CDR2 is FNYEAQ in the germline V gene. The CDR3 contains 15 residues. V trimming: 5 bases; J trimming: 4 bases; junction bases outside the gene matches: 7.

V is TRBV12-5 and J is TRBJ1-2; possibly TRBD1 for D (5 bases). V was clipped by 6 bases and J by 6 bases, with 14 bases between them. Germline V CDR1 and CDR2: LGHNT, FRNRAP. The CDR3 extends over 13 amino acids. Here the CDR3 DNA reads TGTGCTAGTGGCCGCCCCCAGGGAAATGGCTACACCTTC. It translates to CASGRPQGNGYTF.

The V call is TRBV9, the J call TRBJ2-3; TRBD2 agrees at 8 bases. V lost 6 bases to trimming and J lost 4 bases; unmatched junction nucleotides: 13. The CDR3 covers 16 residues. Germline V gene data show CDR1 as SGDLS and CDR2 as YYNGEE. CDR3 residues: CASTIDSGRVPDTQYF. Written as DNA, the CDR3 is TGTGCCAGCACGATAGACAGCGGGAGAGTCCCAGATACGCAGTATTTT. The full variable domain, completed using reference TRBV9 and TRBJ2-3, is DSGVTQTPKHLITATGQRVTLRCSPRSGDLSVYWYQQSLDQGLQFLIQYYNGEERAKGNILERFSAQQFPDLHSELNLSSLELGDSALYFCASTIDSGRVPDTQYFGPGTRLTVL.

In this sample, this clone turned up a few times. The chain carries TRBV28 and TRBJ1-1, with 8 bases that match TRBD1. CDR3 length equals 17 residues. Germline trimming cut 6 bases from V and 2 bases from J; bases unmatched to any gene: 14. The germline V gene encodes CDR1 MDHEN and CDR2 SYDVKM. The DNA of the CDR3 is TGTGCCAGCAGCCTCTTCGGGACAGGTATAGGAAACACTGAAGCTTTCTTT. Protein sequence: CASSLFGTGIGNTEAFF.

The rearrangement uses TRBV7-9 and TRBJ2-7; 8 nucleotides agree with TRBD1. Germline CDR1 reads SEHNR; CDR2 reads FQNEAQ (reference sequence). This CDR3 has 15 amino acids. The trim removed 5 bases at V and 1 base at J, leaving 7 bases unmatched. For the CDR3, the DNA is TGTGCCAGCAGCAAACCCAGGGGGCCATCCTACGAGCAGTACTTC. It specifies CASSKPRGPSYEQYF.

J is TRBJ2-5 and V is TRBV10-3; D possibly corresponds to TRBD2 (6 bases). The CDR3 covers 14 residues. Germline V lookup: CDR1 ENHRY, CDR2 SYGVKD. The V gene lost 3 bases and the J gene lost 5 bases, with 13 bases spanning the gap. CDR3 bases: TGTGCCATCAGTGAATCGGGGGTGGGGGAGACCCAGTACTTC. It encodes CAISESGVGETQYF.